This T cell receptor (beta chain) is from a study of CD8 T cells in ankylosing spondylitis. Whole-study results and caveats: Ankylosing spondylitis blood appeared to carry a characteristic TCR beta motif of eight or nine highly homologous variants. A number of the motif variants had already been described in reactive arthritis synovial fluid and blood. Clones linked to disease, bearing a CD8+ phenotype, were relatively rare in peripheral blood. Reported data indicate significant enrichment of disease-linked clones within matched ankylosing spondylitis synovial fluid.

This clonotype was picked up many times. The antigen remains unidentified. V was clipped by 2 bases and J by 7 bases, with 9 bases between them. Germline loops: CDR1 SGHTA, CDR2 FQGTGA. The CDR3 consists of 13 residues. Libraries for TCR beta were made by quantitative 5'-RACE with molecular barcodes. TCRdb independently ran MiXCR on the 5' RACE reads; one entry per CDR3 protein. Of more than 300,000 distinct CDR3 sequences listed, 7.5% to 9% are singletons. The sequencing input was blood, either unsorted or a sorted T cell fraction (not recorded which). This TCR was sampled from a male donor with ankylosing spondylitis. The chain is built from TRBV7-3 and TRBJ2-1; the D is unclear. The CDR3 sequence: CASSLGVANEQFF. For the CDR3, the DNA is TGTGCCAGCAGCTTAGGCGTCGCTAATGAGCAGTTCTTC.